This T cell receptor (beta chain) was documented in a study of T cells in Graves' hyperthyroidism and ophthalmopathy. Germline CDR1 and CDR2: MNHNS and SASEGT. The V end was cut by 3 bases, the J end by 1 base, with 10 bases between. This CDR3 region has 15 residues. Regions amplified from RNA transcripts were the TCR beta CDR3 regions. A set of HTBI primers served as the primers for a first-round RT-PCR of the TCR CDR3. From the multiplex PCR reads, TCRdb called clonotypes with MiXCR, one entry per CDR3 protein. Of about 420,000 distinct CDR3 sequences in the sample, approximately 14% were seen once.

The chain couples TRBV6-1 to TRBJ1-3, with TRBD1 as a possible D gene (6 bases). This clonotype was sampled from a woman younger than 35 with Graves' hyperthyroidism. The material sequenced was blood. The CDR3 DNA is TGTGCCAGCAGTGACACAGGGTTATCTGGAAACACCATATATTTT. Its translation is CASSDTGLSGNTIYF.